This TCR beta chain was retrieved from a study of blood T cell repertoires in COVID-19. Looking at the study overall: Acute and convalescent COVID-19 specimens originated in the United States, Italy and Spain. From T cells, B-cell-depleted T cells, or PBMCs came the material, which was cDNA or gDNA.

Germline CDR1 and CDR2: SNHLY and FYNNEI. With V trimmed by 7 bases and J by 0 bases, 11 bases remained unmatched. The CDR3 spans 16 residues. In the study's own analysis: How many nucleated cells were present was estimated from reference gene primer amplification. Only in-frame clones appear in the TCRdb table, and some are missing; sequencing was by immunoSEQ multiplex PCR. D and trimming come from the DNA, and the V and J calls and clone size come from that table. The sample records tens of thousands of clones, 65% to 90% being singletons. The specimen was peripheral blood. The J gene is TRBJ1-2, the V gene TRBV2; 7 nucleotides line up with TRBD1. The TCR sequence derives from a human donor in a cohort sampled during active COVID-19. The CDR3 sequence is CASTRDSSSSNYGYTF. CDR3 nucleotide sequence: TGTGCCAGCACCCGGGACAGCTCTAGCTCTAACTATGGCTACACCTTC.